Listed here are 27 T cell receptor beta chains from one sample, sequenced in a study of T cell responses to AZD1222 COVID-19 vaccine. TCRdb's copy holds only in-frame clones and misses some; the assay was immunoSEQ multiplex PCR. The sample has approximately 74,000 clones, about nine tenths seen once. Sequences were derived from peripheral blood, sampled on day 0 of AZD1222 vaccination. These receptor sequences come from an adult in good health.

The CDR3 DNA reads TGTGCCAGCAGTCGAGGACGTGGTGAGCAGTTCTTC. It yields the protein CASSRGRGEQFF. The chain carries TRBV3-1 (or the pseudogene TRBV3-2) and TRBJ2-1; D remains unclear. This CDR3 spans 12 amino acids. V lost 6 bases and J 9 bases, leaving 12 bases between the germline ends. The germline V gene encodes CDR1 LGHDT and CDR2 YNNKEL (reference sequence).

This chain links TRBV20-1 with TRBJ1-5; D call uncertain. The CDR3 has 13 amino acids. CDR1 is DFQATT and CDR2 is SNEGSKA in the germline V gene (reference sequence). Trimming removed 3 bases from V and 4 bases from J, with 10 bases in between. The DNA of the CDR3 is TGCAGTGCTAGTAGATCTGATAATCAGCCCCAGCATTTT. It yields the protein CSASRSDNQPQHF.

This sequence joins TRBV3-1 (or the pseudogene TRBV3-2) and TRBJ2-7; 8 nucleotides match TRBD1. There are 15 residues in the CDR3. CDR1 LGHDT and CDR2 YNNKEL come from the germline V gene (reference sequence). J gave up 6 bases and V 0 bases, and 7 bases lay outside the gene matches. The CDR3 DNA follows: TGTGCCAGCAGCCAAGATCGGTCCAGGGGGCTCGAGCAGTACTTC. It translates to CASSQDRSRGLEQYF.

The chain carries TRBV4-1 and TRBJ1-3; TRBD1 is a possible D gene (6 bases). CDR1 and CDR2 from the germline V gene are MGHRA and YSYEKL. The CDR3 has 16 amino acids. V lost 0 bases to trimming and J lost 4 bases, with 13 bases between them. This CDR3 reads CASSQDEGVPGNTIYF. In nucleotides, the CDR3 is TGCGCCAGCAGCCAAGATGAGGGGGTTCCGGGAAACACCATATATTTT.

V gene TRBV14 combines with J gene TRBJ1-2; possible D gene TRBD1, 6 bases. The V gene's germline CDR1 is SGHDN and CDR2 FVKESK. V dropped 0 bases and J dropped 6 bases, with 23 bases sitting between them. The CDR3 has 18 amino acids. The CDR3 DNA sequence: TGTGCCAGCAGCCAAGATCTTTTATTTGCGGGGGCCCCCCATGGCTACACCTTC. The encoded protein is CASSQDLLFAGAPHGYTF. The whole variable domain, remainder taken from reference TRBV14 and TRBJ1-2, is EAGVTQFPSHSVIEKGQTVTLRCDPISGHDNLYWYRRVMGKEIKFLLHFVKESKQDESGMPNNRFLAERTGGTYSTLKVQPAELEDSGVYFCASSQDLLFAGAPHGYTFGSGTRLTVV.

V usage is TRBV24-1 and J usage is TRBJ2-5; TRBD2 aligns across 10 bases. With 2 bases clipped from V and 3 bases from J, the junction kept 5 bases outside the gene matches. The CDR3 has 16 residues. The germline gives CDR1 KGHDR, CDR2 SFDVKD. In DNA form, the CDR3 reads TGTGCCACCAGTGATTCTGGACTAGCGGTAAAAGAGACCCAGTACTTC. It translates to CATSDSGLAVKETQYF.

The genes are TRBV6-2 or TRBV6-3 and TRBJ2-7; 11 nucleotides align to TRBD2. The CDR3 sequence is 15 residues long. The junction had 3 bases not matched to a gene; V was cut back by 4 bases and J by 1 base. Germline CDR1 and CDR2: MNHEY and SVGEGT. The DNA of the CDR3 is TGTGCCAGCAGTTCCCCTAGCGGGAGGTCCTACGAGCAGTACTTC. Protein product: CASSSPSGRSYEQYF.

The chain couples TRBV11-2 to TRBJ1-6, with TRBD1 identical over 7 bases. The CDR3 contains 13 residues. V lost 0 bases, J lost 12 bases, and 2 bases stayed unmatched. Looked up from germline, CDR1 is SGHAT and CDR2 is FQNNGV. CDR3 DNA: TGTGCCAGCAGCTTAGATCAGGGGGGACCCCTCCACTTT. It translates to CASSLDQGGPLHF.

The chain recombines TRBV7-3 with TRBJ1-1, with a weak D call TRBD1 (6 bases). V lost 0 bases, J lost 4 bases, and 12 bases lay in between. Germline assignment: CDR1 SGHTA and CDR2 FQGTGA. The CDR3 is made up of 15 amino acids. In DNA form, the CDR3 reads TGTGCCAGCAGCTTAACTGGGGGCGCGGGCACTGAAGCTTTCTTT. Protein sequence: CASSLTGGAGTEAFF.

The chain links TRBV9 to TRBJ1-4; 9 nucleotides align to TRBD1. The CDR3 sequence is 16 residues long. The V gene's germline CDR1 is SGDLS and CDR2 YYNGEE. Losses at the gene ends were 0 bases for V and 2 bases for J; bases not matched to a gene: 2. The CDR3 sequence: CASSVEQGATNEKLFF. The CDR3, as DNA: TGTGCCAGCAGCGTAGAACAGGGGGCGACTAATGAAAAACTGTTTTTT.

V is TRBV19 and J is TRBJ1-6; 8 bases line up with TRBD1. In germline, CDR1 is LNHDA, CDR2 SQIVND (reference sequence). The junction had 14 bases not matched to a gene; V was cut back by 10 bases and J by 9 bases. The CDR3 runs 15 residues. CDR3 nucleotide sequence: TGTGCCACTAAGGGCGCACAGGGGGTCGGTTCACCCCTCCACTTT. Translated: CATKGAQGVGSPLHF.

This chain uses TRBV6-5 with TRBJ1-2, with no clear D. The V end lost 0 bases, the J end lost 5 bases, and 4 bases lay between the germline ends. CDR3 size: 12 residues. CDR1 is MNHEY and CDR2 is SVGAGI in the germline V gene. CDR3 residues: CASSYSGYGYTF. The DNA of the CDR3 is TGTGCCAGCAGTTACTCCGGTTATGGCTACACCTTC.

The CDR3 is CATSDGRVANTGELFF. The CDR3 DNA reads as TGTGCCACCAGTGATGGACGGGTGGCGAACACCGGGGAGCTGTTTTTT. The chain joins TRBV24-1 to TRBJ2-2; D not certain. Germline CDR1 is KGHDR and CDR2 is SFDVKD. The V gene lost 3 bases and the J gene lost 0 bases, with 10 bases spanning the gap. The CDR3 sequence is 16 residues long.

The CDR3 sequence is CASSMGSFYTEAFF. In DNA form, the CDR3 reads TGTGCCAGTAGTATGGGCAGCTTTTACACTGAAGCTTTCTTT. The V and J genes are TRBV19 and TRBJ1-1; D gene ambiguous. Per the germline V gene, CDR1 is LNHDA and CDR2 is SQIVND (reference sequence). This CDR3 spans 14 amino acids. Trimming cost V 3 bases and J 3 bases, with 11 bases left between them.

There are a few counts of this clone. J is TRBJ1-2 and V is TRBV5-1, with D tentatively TRBD1 (6 bases). There are 13 residues in the CDR3. Trimming removed 2 bases from V and 3 bases from J, with 8 bases in between. Germline V CDR1 and CDR2: SGHRS, YFSETQ. The CDR3: CASSFSGDYGYTF. CDR3 nucleotides: TGCGCCAGCAGCTTTTCAGGGGACTATGGCTACACCTTC.

A remark on this clone: Other DNA variants within this sample encode the same CDR3. This chain links TRBV5-1 with TRBJ1-4; D gene unclear. Germline V CDR1 and CDR2: SGHRS, YFSETQ. The CDR3 extends over 14 amino acids. The V and J ends lost 0 bases and 1 base respectively, with 4 bases between them. The CDR3 region has the DNA TGCGCCAGCAGCTTGGGGGGAACTAATGAAAAACTGTTTTTT. It encodes CASSLGGTNEKLFF.

V is TRBV25-1 and J is TRBJ1-4; 7 nucleotides align to TRBD1. J lost 8 bases, V lost 7 bases, and 4 bases had no gene match. CDR1 and CDR2 from the germline V gene are MGHDK and SYGVNS. This CDR3 spans 12 amino acids. The CDR3 coding sequence is TGTGCCAGCATGGGGGACAGCGAAAAACTGTTTTTT. Translated, it gives CASMGDSEKLFF.

This chain links TRBV6-1 with TRBJ2-3; the match to TRBD2 covers 9 bases. The germline V gene encodes CDR1 MNHNS and CDR2 SASEGT. CDR3 size: 15 residues. V trimming: 3 bases; J trimming: 4 bases; junction bases outside the gene matches: 5. CDR3 in DNA: TGTGCCAGCAGTGACGGCGGGGGGGAGCCAGATACGCAGTATTTT. Translated, it gives CASSDGGGEPDTQYF.

The rearrangement uses TRBV7-3 and TRBJ2-5; tentatively, D is TRBD1 (6 bases). This CDR3 contains 14 residues. Germline-derived CDR1 and CDR2 are SGHTA and FQGTGA. Trimming removed 1 base from V and 5 bases from J, with 11 bases in between. The chain's CDR3 is CASSLRGGGETQYF. The CDR3 DNA sequence: TGTGCCAGCAGCTTAAGAGGGGGTGGTGAGACCCAGTACTTC.

The chain carries TRBV29-1 and TRBJ2-1, with D possibly being TRBD1 or TRBD2 (5 bases each). Trimming shortened V by 3 bases and J by 3 bases, and 12 bases separated the two germline ends. The length of the CDR3 is 14 residues. Germline lookup yields CDR1 SQVTM and CDR2 ANQGSEA. The CDR3 region has the DNA TGCAGCGTTGAGAGGGTGGGGGACTACAATGAGCAGTTCTTC. Translated: CSVERVGDYNEQFF.

The chain has TRBV5-1 and TRBJ1-2; 7 nucleotides align to TRBD1. The CDR3 sequence is 16 residues long. Unmatched junction bases numbered 13, after V lost 1 base and J lost 7 bases. From germline, CDR1 is SGHRS and CDR2 YFSETQ. In nucleotides, the CDR3 is TGCGCCAGCAGCTTGAGCCCGATTCAGGGGGGGCTTGGCTACACCTTC. It codes for CASSLSPIQGGLGYTF.

The chain employs TRBV7-2 and TRBJ2-1; possibly TRBD1 or TRBD2 for D (6 bases each). The CDR3 contains 13 residues. Germline assignment: CDR1 SGHTA and CDR2 FQGNSA. V was pared by 7 bases and J by 8 bases, with 15 bases between. The CDR3 region has the DNA TGTGCCAGCAACCCTTACAGGGAGGATGAGCAGTTCTTC. Its translation: CASNPYREDEQFF.

The chain links TRBV7-9 to TRBJ1-1, with D uncertain. Between the trimmed V and J ends, which lost 5 bases and 6 bases, there was a span of 7 bases. Germline lookup yields CDR1 SEHNR and CDR2 FQNEAQ (reference sequence). The CDR3 extends over 11 amino acids. CDR3 sequence (DNA): TGTGCCAGCAGCCCCATGTCTGAAGCTTTCTTT. Its protein product is CASSPMSEAFF.

This chain connects TRBV20-1 to TRBJ2-5, with 8 positions matching TRBD2. The CDR3 sequence is 11 residues long. CDR1 and CDR2 from the germline V gene are DFQATT and SNEGSKA (reference sequence). Trimming removed 5 bases from V and 11 bases from J; junction bases left unmatched: 7. CDR3 region: CSALTGGNQYF. The CDR3 DNA is TGCAGTGCTCTCACGGGGGGGAATCAGTACTTC.

The gene calls are TRBV27 and TRBJ1-2, with 7 bases identical to TRBD1. The J segment lost 4 bases and the V segment lost 5 bases, leaving 7 bases of the junction unmatched. The CDR3 length is 14 residues. Germline lookup yields CDR1 MNHEY and CDR2 SMNVEV (reference sequence). The CDR3 DNA reads TGTGCCAGCAGTCCCGACAGGGCGACCTATGGCTACACCTTC. Translated, it gives CASSPDRATYGYTF.

Here the CDR3 reads CASSTQDRGEPETQYF. In nucleotides, the CDR3 is TGTGCCAGTAGTACCCAGGACAGGGGGGAACCAGAGACCCAGTACTTC. The gene calls are TRBV19 and TRBJ2-5; 10 nucleotides align to TRBD1. The germline V gene encodes CDR1 LNHDA and CDR2 SQIVND (reference sequence). With 4 bases clipped from V and 4 bases from J, the junction kept 9 bases outside the gene matches. The CDR3 is 16 amino acids.

CDR3 bases: TGTGCCAGCAGCATACCAGAGACCTCTGGAAACACCATATATTTT. Protein: CASSIPETSGNTIYF. The chain employs TRBV21-1 and TRBJ1-3. TRBV21-1 is reported as a pseudogene. This CDR3 contains 15 residues.